Listed below are T cell receptor beta chains from one sample, sequenced in a study of blood T cell repertoires in COVID-19. Libraries were prepared by immunoSEQ multiplex PCR; TCRdb keeps only in-frame clonotypes and omits some of them. The data contain a few hundred thousand clones, around nine tenths of them singletons. The sequenced material came from PBMCs or T cells enriched from blood (not recorded which). The receptors were gathered from a woman aged 55-70 years in a cohort exposed to, infected with or recovered from COVID-19 (not recorded which). CDR3s include the opening cysteine and the closing phenylalanine or tryptophan. The size entry is marked missing in some rows and otherwise reads once, few, many or a size class.

>16|TRBV4-2|TRBJ2-5|.
CASSQGYSGSGETQYF
>15|TRBV7-8|TRBJ1-4|.
CASSLGDRGGEKLFF
>16|TRBV15|TRBJ1-4|.
CATSRRDSQFSEKLFF
>13|TRBV7-2|TRBJ1-2|.
CASSLQANYGYTF
>14|TRBV28|TRBJ2-1|once
CASSQREYYNEQFF
>17|TRBV9|TRBJ2-1|.
CASNPGSGRSSYNEQFF
>15|TRBV5-4|TRBJ1-5|few
CASSSPGQGKQPQHF
>15|TRBV4-3|TRBJ2-1|.
CASSQDGLAGEPQFF
>15|TRBV24-1|TRBJ2-3|.
CATSDSSIGTDTQYF
>15|TRBV6-1|TRBJ2-5|.
CASSGYTGGQETQYF
>14|TRBV28|TRBJ1-3|.
CASSFPGSGNTIYF
>15|TRBV15|TRBJ2-2|few
CATSRDWGRSGELFF
>22|TRBV2|TRBJ2-7|.
CASSDLGRRAPGLAGGPGEQYF
>14|TRBV6-5|TRBJ2-3|.
CASRSPGGTDTQYF
>13|TRBV27|TRBJ1-1|.
CASSDRDSHEAFF
>13|TRBV2|TRBJ2-6|.
CAMHGAGANVLTF
>11|TRBV6-6|TRBJ1-1|once
CASSRAAEAFF
>16|TRBV6-2/TRBV6-3|TRBJ2-7|.
CASSYSTSGELYEQYF
>16|TRBV19|TRBJ1-4|.
CASRTARQGPNEKLFF
>16|TRBV7-8|TRBJ2-5|.
CASSLVQTNPQETQYF
>15|TRBV2|TRBJ2-7|few
CASSETAVKTYEQYF
>20|TRBV19|TRBJ1-5|few
CASSASSLLGQRFPNQPQHF
>13|TRBV2|TRBJ2-7|.
CASRFVPSGEQYF
>13|TRBV19|TRBJ1-2|.
CATRDRANYGYTF
>15|TRBV5-1|TRBJ1-2|few
CASSLRSEGNYGYTF
>19|TRBV4-3|TRBJ2-6|few
CASSHVGWWGESGANVLTF
>15|TRBV6-2/TRBV6-3|TRBJ2-5|.
CASSYSTGAVETQYF
>12|TRBV29-1|TRBJ2-7|.
CSVGHGAGEQYF
>12|TRBV6-2/TRBV6-3|TRBJ1-2|.
CASSYRHSGYTF
>15|TRBV6-5|TRBJ2-7|.
CASSSNRDRGHEQYF